Presented here are 14 T cell receptor beta chains from one specimen sequenced in a study of monozygotic twins with inflammatory bowel disease (dated by TCRdb to 2018 to 2020). The library came from 5' RACE. Sequencing took place on an Illumina HiSeq 2500. Once TCRdb had reprocessed the reads, it stored one entry per CDR3 protein sequence and supplied no DNA. The table for this sample shows over 350,000 distinct CDR3 sequences. Jointly, the top ten make up just over 2.5% of the sample. The sample comprised blood. Every receptor here comes from a human donor with ulcerative colitis or Crohn's disease, or a healthy co-twin of an affected twin (not recorded which).

J is TRBJ2-7 and V is TRBV20-1; TCRdb picks TRBD1, but there is no DNA to check that call. CDR1 and CDR2 (germline): DFQATT, SNEGSKA (reference sequence). CDR3 length equals 16 residues. The CDR3 protein is CSAIESRGISSYEQYF.

The chain recombines TRBV27 with TRBJ2-5. CDR1 is MNHEY, CDR2 SMNVEV, per germline (reference sequence). The length of the CDR3 is 13 residues. The CDR3 is CASSLYGGETQYF.

The chain carries TRBV29-1 and TRBJ2-3; the TCRdb call, TRBD2, lacks DNA for checking. This CDR3 comprises 13 residues. The germline V gene has CDR1 SQVTM and CDR2 ANQGSEA. The CDR3: CSVEAGGTDTQYF.

The chain is built from TRBV14 and TRBJ1-1; there is no DNA to check the TCRdb D call of TRBD1. CDR1 SGHDN and CDR2 FVKESK come from the germline V gene. This CDR3 is 18 amino acids long. CDR3 sequence: CASSQGLGDRGGNTEAFF.

The genes are TRBV18 and TRBJ2-5. The CDR3 has 12 amino acids. Germline loops: CDR1 KGHSH, CDR2 LQKENI. CDR3 region: CASSPGEETQYF.

The J gene is TRBJ1-5, the V gene TRBV30. The CDR3 is made up of 15 amino acids. Germline assignment: CDR1 GTSNPN and CDR2 SVGIG (reference sequence). The CDR3 spells CAWSGGPVSNQPQHF.

The V and J genes are TRBV5-1 and TRBJ2-7; TCRdb lists TRBD1, though no DNA is available to test this call. Germline CDR1 reads SGHRS; CDR2 reads YFSETQ. This CDR3 has 14 residues. CDR3: CASSRADRGHEQYF.

This sequence joins TRBV4-2 and TRBJ2-3; with no DNA, the TCRdb D assignment of TRBD1 cannot be verified. The CDR3 runs to 16 residues. Germline V CDR1 and CDR2: LGHNA, YNFKEQ. CDR3: CASSQAHRDRTDTQYF.

The J gene is TRBJ1-3, the V gene TRBV4-1. The CDR3 length is 17 residues. Germline V gene data show CDR1 as MGHRA and CDR2 as YSYEKL. The CDR3 is CASSQDQFTASGNTIYF.

This CDR3 is CASNQAFGGGTEKLFF. The chain carries TRBV6-2 or TRBV6-3 and TRBJ1-4. This CDR3 spans 16 amino acids. CDR1 and CDR2 from the germline V gene are MNHEY and SVGEGT.

The chain joins TRBV27 to TRBJ2-5; without DNA, the TCRdb call of TRBD1 cannot be checked. Per germline, CDR1 MNHEY and CDR2 SMNVEV (reference sequence). The CDR3 covers 15 residues. CDR3: CASSLFGGPQETQYF.

V gene TRBV5-1 combines with J gene TRBJ1-1; TCRdb designates TRBD1, a call that cannot be tested without DNA. Germline loops: CDR1 SGHRS, CDR2 YFSETQ. This CDR3 has 12 residues. CDR3 protein: CASRGVSTEAFF.

The chain couples TRBV18 to TRBJ1-5; TCRdb outputs TRBD1, but without DNA this stays unchecked. The germline V gene encodes CDR1 KGHSH and CDR2 LQKENI. The CDR3 loop spans 14 amino acids. The CDR3 region is CASSPTVSNQPQHF. The whole variable domain, remainder taken from reference TRBV18 and TRBJ1-5, is NAGVMQNPRHLVRRRGQEARLRCSPMKGHSHVYWYRQLPEEGLKFMVYLQKENIIDESGMPKERFSAEFPKEGPSILRIQQVVRGDSAAYFCASSPTVSNQPQHFGDGTRLSIL.

The rearrangement uses TRBV18 and TRBJ2-7; TCRdb proposes TRBD1, but this gene call is untestable without DNA. Germline V gene lookup returns CDR1 KGHSH and CDR2 LQKENI. CDR3 length equals 12 residues. CDR3 protein: CASSPQDRDVSF.